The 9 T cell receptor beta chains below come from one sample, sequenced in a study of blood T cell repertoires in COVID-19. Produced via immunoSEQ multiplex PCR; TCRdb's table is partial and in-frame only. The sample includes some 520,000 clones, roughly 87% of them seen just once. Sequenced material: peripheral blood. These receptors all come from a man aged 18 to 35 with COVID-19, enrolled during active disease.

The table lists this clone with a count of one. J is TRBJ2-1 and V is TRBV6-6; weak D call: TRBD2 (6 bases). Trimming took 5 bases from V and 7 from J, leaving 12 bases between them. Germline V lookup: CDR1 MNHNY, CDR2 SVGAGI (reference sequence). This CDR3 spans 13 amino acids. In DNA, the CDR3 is TGTGCCAGCAGTGGGGGACTCTCAAATGAGCAGTTCTTC. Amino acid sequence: CASSGGLSNEQFF.

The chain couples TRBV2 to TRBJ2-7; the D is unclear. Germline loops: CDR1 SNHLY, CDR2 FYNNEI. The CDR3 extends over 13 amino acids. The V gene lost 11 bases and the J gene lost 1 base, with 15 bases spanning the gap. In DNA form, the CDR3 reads TGTGCCCTTACAGTTGGGCTTTCCTACGAGCAGTACTTC. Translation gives CALTVGLSYEQYF.

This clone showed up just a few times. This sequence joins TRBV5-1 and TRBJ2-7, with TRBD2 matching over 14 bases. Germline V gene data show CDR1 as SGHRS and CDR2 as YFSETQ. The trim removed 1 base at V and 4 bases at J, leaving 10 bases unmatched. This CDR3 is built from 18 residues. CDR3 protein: CASSLRLAGGIQTYEQYF. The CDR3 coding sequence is TGCGCCAGCAGCTTGCGACTAGCGGGAGGGATACAAACTTACGAGCAGTACTTC.

CDR3 DNA: TGTGCCAGCAGCTTATCCCCCTCAAGCGGGAGGCACAATGAGCAGTTCTTC. The encoded protein is CASSLSPSSGRHNEQFF. The chain employs TRBV11-2 and TRBJ2-1, with 9 bases aligning to TRBD2. V gave up 2 bases and J gave up 5 bases; unmatched junction bases: 10. This CDR3 contains 17 residues. CDR1 is SGHAT and CDR2 is FQNNGV in the germline V gene.

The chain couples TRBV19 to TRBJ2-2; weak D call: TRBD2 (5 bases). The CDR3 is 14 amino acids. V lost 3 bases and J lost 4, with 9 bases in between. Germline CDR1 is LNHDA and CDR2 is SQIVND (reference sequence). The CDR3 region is CASSIRAATGELFF. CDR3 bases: TGTGCCAGTAGTATCCGAGCGGCCACCGGGGAGCTGTTTTTT.

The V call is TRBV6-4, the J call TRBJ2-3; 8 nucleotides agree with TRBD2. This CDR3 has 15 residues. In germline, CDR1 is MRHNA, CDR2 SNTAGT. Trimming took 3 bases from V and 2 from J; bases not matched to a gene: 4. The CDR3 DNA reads TGTGCCAGCAGTGAAGAACTAGCGGACACAGATACGCAGTATTTT. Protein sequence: CASSEELADTDTQYF.

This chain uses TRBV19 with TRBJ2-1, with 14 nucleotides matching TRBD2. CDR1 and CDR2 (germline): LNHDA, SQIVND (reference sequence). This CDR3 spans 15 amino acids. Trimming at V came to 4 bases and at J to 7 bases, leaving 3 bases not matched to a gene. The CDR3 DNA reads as TGTGCCAGTAGTACGACTAGCGGGGGGGCTAATGAGCAGTTCTTC. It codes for CASSTTSGGANEQFF.

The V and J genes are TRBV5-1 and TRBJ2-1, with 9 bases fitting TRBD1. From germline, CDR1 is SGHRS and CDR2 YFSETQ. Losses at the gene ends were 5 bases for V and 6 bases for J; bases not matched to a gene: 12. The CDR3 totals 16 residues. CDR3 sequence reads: CASRTRAGQGPNEQFF. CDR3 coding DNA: TGCGCCAGCAGAACCCGGGCGGGACAGGGCCCCAATGAGCAGTTCTTC. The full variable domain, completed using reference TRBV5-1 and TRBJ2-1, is KAGVTQTPRYLIKTRGQQVTLSCSPISGHRSVSWYQQTPGQGLQFLFEYFSETQRNKGNFPGRFSGRQFSNSRSEMNVSTLELGDSALYLCASRTRAGQGPNEQFFGPGTRLTVL.

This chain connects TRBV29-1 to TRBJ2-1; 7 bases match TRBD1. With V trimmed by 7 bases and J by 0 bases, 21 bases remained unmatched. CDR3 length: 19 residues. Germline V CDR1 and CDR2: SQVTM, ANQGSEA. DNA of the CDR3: TGCAGCGGCCCCCTCGTCGACAGGGTTTTATTGAGCTCCTACAATGAGCAGTTCTTC. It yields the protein CSGPLVDRVLLSSYNEQFF.